The rows below give T cell receptor beta chains drawn from one sample of a study of molecular identifiers for immune sequencing clone quantification. From the PCR reads, TCRdb called clonotypes with MiXCR, one entry per CDR3 protein. The data show roughly 86,000 distinct CDR3 sequences, with roughly 19% seen just once and around 0.8% held by the top ten. What was sequenced was naive CD8+ T cells from blood, with Jurkat cell RNA spiked in. The origin of the receptors is a human donor in good health. Some libraries in this study had Jurkat cell RNA spiked in. Both conserved end residues are part of each CDR3. D genes are given only for firm matches. Only some rows state a clone size, as once, few, many or a class for expanded clones.

V gene	J gene	D gene	clone size	CDR3 DNA	CDR3 protein
TRBV7-2	TRBJ2-3	-	many	TGTGCCAGCAGCTTCGGAGTAGTATACACAGATACGCAGTATTTT	CASSFGVVYTDTQYF
TRBV6-6	TRBJ2-3	-	many	TGTGCCAGCAGGTCAACCCCTGGGGATACGCAGTATTTT	CASRSTPGDTQYF
TRBV19	TRBJ2-3	TRBD2	many	TGTGCCAGTAGTATAGATCACCTAGCGGGGGGCCGCACAGATACGCAGTATTTT	CASSIDHLAGGRTDTQYF
TRBV6-5	TRBJ1-1	TRBD1	many	TGTGCCAGCAGTACCGGGACAGGGGGCCAGAACACTGAAGCTTTCTTT	CASSTGTGGQNTEAFF
TRBV6-5	TRBJ2-5	-	once	TGTGCCAGCACCCCGGACGGCCAAGGGGCCCAGTACTTC	CASTPDGQGAQYF
TRBV3-1	TRBJ2-2	-	many	TGTGCCAGCAGCCAAGAGTCTAGGAACACCGGGGAGCTGTTTTTT	CASSQESRNTGELFF
TRBV28	TRBJ1-5	-	-	TGTGCCAGCAGCCAAGAAAAGGGGACACTGAATCAGCCCCAGCATTTT	CASSQEKGTLNQPQHF
TRBV4-2	TRBJ2-2	-	many	TGTGCCAGCAGCCAAGCAGACACCGGGGAGCTGTTTTTT	CASSQADTGELFF
TRBV4-3	TRBJ2-2	-	many	TGCGCCAGCAGCCAAGAAGAAGACGGGGAGCTGTTTTTT	CASSQEEDGELFF
TRBV12-3/TRBV12-4	TRBJ2-5	TRBD2	many	TGTGCCAGCAGTTGGGAGCGGGAGGGAAAAGAGACCCAGTACTTC	CASSWEREGKETQYF
TRBV12-3/TRBV12-4	TRBJ1-1	TRBD1	many	TGTGCCAGCAGCTTTATAACAGGGGATTTAGCTGAAGCTTTCTTT	CASSFITGDLAEAFF
TRBV7-6	TRBJ2-1	TRBD2	many	TGTGCCAGCAGCTTAGTTTTCACTAGCGGAGGTGAGCAGTTCTTC	CASSLVFTSGGEQFF
TRBV12-3/TRBV12-4	TRBJ1-1	-	many	TGTGCCAGCAGTCCCGGGCCGGGAATGAACACTGAAGCTTTCTTT	CASSPGPGMNTEAFF
TRBV11-3	TRBJ2-1	TRBD2	few	TGTGCCAGCAAATCACGGGGGGACTTAGAGCAGTTCTTC	CASKSRGDLEQFF
TRBV19	TRBJ2-2	-	few	TGTGCCAGTAGTATAACGGTTTCCGGGGAGCTGTTTTTT	CASSITVSGELFF
TRBV6-5	TRBJ2-7	-	many	TGTGCCAGCAGTTACAGGGGCCCGTCCTACGAGCAGTACTTC	CASSYRGPSYEQYF
TRBV7-2	TRBJ2-5	TRBD1	many	TGTGCCAGCAGCTCCCTACATGGGACAGGGGGAGAGACCCAGTACTTC	CASSSLHGTGGETQYF
TRBV9	TRBJ2-2	-	once	TGTGCCAGCAGCGTCGGGATTGGCGGGGAGCTGTTTTTT	CASSVGIGGELFF
TRBV7-6	TRBJ2-2	-	many	TGTGCCAGCAGCTTAGGGGGACCCACGGTGGGGGAGCTGTTTTTT	CASSLGGPTVGELFF
TRBV5-6	TRBJ2-7	-	-	TGTGCCAGCAGCCCGGACTACCGTGGCGAGCAGTACTTC	CASSPDYRGEQYF
TRBV19	TRBJ2-7	-	few	TGTGCCAGTAGTGGGGTCCCAACTTCCTACGAGCAGTACTTC	CASSGVPTSYEQYF
TRBV7-9	TRBJ2-3	-	many	TGTGCCAGCAGCTTATTCACAAAGGGGGCAGATACGCAGTATTTT	CASSLFTKGADTQYF
TRBV6-1	TRBJ2-7	-	many	TGTGCCAGCAGTGGTTTGGTGTACGAGCAGTACTTC	CASSGLVYEQYF
TRBV25-1	TRBJ2-7	TRBD2	many	TGTGCCAGCAGTGAAGGCCTAGCGGGAGAGGTGTACTACGAGCAGTACTTC	CASSEGLAGEVYYEQYF
TRBV2	TRBJ1-1	TRBD1	-	TGTGCCAGCAGTACGACAGGGGGGAACACTGAAGCTTTCTTT	CASSTTGGNTEAFF
TRBV13	TRBJ2-3	TRBD2	many	TGTGCCAGCAGCATACTACTAGCGGGGTATACAGATACGCAGTATTTT	CASSILLAGYTDTQYF
TRBV5-5	TRBJ2-5	TRBD1	many	TGTGCCAGCAGCGTGGGACAGGGCTGGGAGACCCAGTACTTC	CASSVGQGWETQYF
TRBV19	TRBJ2-1	TRBD2	many	TGTGCCAGTGATAATAGCGGGGGGGCCTTTGAGCAGTTCTTC	CASDNSGGAFEQFF
TRBV6-6	TRBJ2-7	TRBD1	many	TGTGCCAGCAGTTACTCGATGACAGGGTTCCACGAGCAGTACTTC	CASSYSMTGFHEQYF
TRBV7-9	TRBJ2-7	-	many	TGTGCCAGCAGCATAGTCTCGAGCTACGAGCAGTACTTC	CASSIVSSYEQYF
TRBV6-5	TRBJ2-7	-	many	TGTGCCAGCAGTTACCACGCTCCGGGACGGCCGTACGAGCAGTACTTC	CASSYHAPGRPYEQYF
TRBV7-6	TRBJ2-7	TRBD2	-	TGCGCCAGCAGCCCTCTAGCGGGAGGGGGCTACGAGCAGTACTTC	CASSPLAGGGYEQYF
TRBV10-1	TRBJ2-1	-	many	TGCGCCAGCACCCCGCCAGGACGGAACAATGAGCAGTTCTTC	CASTPPGRNNEQFF
TRBV5-1	TRBJ2-5	TRBD2	many	TGCGCCAGCAGCTTAGGACTAGCGGGAGAGTGGGCAACAGAGACCCAGTACTTC	CASSLGLAGEWATETQYF
TRBV25-1	TRBJ1-1	-	-	TGTGCCAGCAGTGAAAGTGGAGGGCCCCACACTGAAGCTTTCTTT	CASSESGGPHTEAFF
TRBV28	TRBJ2-7	-	many	TGTGCCAGCAGTTTGGTGATCTCCTACGAGCAGTACTTC	CASSLVISYEQYF
TRBV4-1	TRBJ2-7	-	many	TGCGCCAGCAGCCAAGTAAAGGGGCTCGAGAACGAGCAGTACTTC	CASSQVKGLENEQYF
TRBV4-1	TRBJ1-1	-	few	TGCGCCAGCACCTCTATGAACACTGAAGCTTTCTTT	CASTSMNTEAFF
TRBV25-1	TRBJ2-5	-	many	TGTGCCAGCAGTGATTTGGGCCCAACGGAGACCCAGTACTTC	CASSDLGPTETQYF
TRBV7-2	TRBJ2-3	-	-	TGTGCCAGCAGCTTAGCTCATGGGGGGTTCACAGATACGCAGTATTTT	CASSLAHGGFTDTQYF
TRBV27	TRBJ2-7	-	many	TGTGCCAGCAGTTACCAGGGAGTAACCTACGAGCAGTACTTC	CASSYQGVTYEQYF
TRBV12-3/TRBV12-4	TRBJ2-5	TRBD1	many	TGTGCCACCGAGGGGGCAGGACAAGAGACCCAGTACTTC	CATEGAGQETQYF
TRBV9	TRBJ2-2	TRBD2	many	TGTGCCAGCAGCGTAGCTACTAGCGGGAGCCGACCGAACACCGGGGAGCTGTTTTTT	CASSVATSGSRPNTGELFF
TRBV19	TRBJ2-1	TRBD2	many	TGTGCCAGTAGTTGGACTAGCGGGAACTACAATGAGCAGTTCTTC	CASSWTSGNYNEQFF
TRBV4-1	TRBJ1-3	-	many	TGCGCCAGCAGCCAAGCAGGGGCCTCTGGAAACACCATATATTTT	CASSQAGASGNTIYF
TRBV27	TRBJ2-1	-	many	TGTGCCAGCAGTTTATCGAGTCTAGCCATCCACAATGAGCAGTTCTTC	CASSLSSLAIHNEQFF
TRBV14	TRBJ2-6	-	many	TGTGCCAGCAGCCTAGGACAGCTCTCTGGGGCCAACGTCCTGACTTTC	CASSLGQLSGANVLTF
TRBV7-9	TRBJ1-5	-	-	TGTGCCAGCAGCCGGACTGACGATAGCAATCAGCCCCAGCATTTT	CASSRTDDSNQPQHF
TRBV12-3/TRBV12-4	TRBJ2-7	-	-	TGTGCCAGCAGCCTCGGGACAAGCTCCTGCGAGCAGTACTTC	CASSLGTSSCEQYF
TRBV7-9	TRBJ2-7	TRBD1	-	TGTGCCAGCAGTTCTTCTTGGACAGGGACCGAGCAGTACTTC	CASSSSWTGTEQYF
TRBV27	TRBJ2-3	-	many	TGTGCCAGCAGTCCACAATCCAGGGGGGGCCTCACGGATACGCAGTATTTT	CASSPQSRGGLTDTQYF
TRBV20-1	TRBJ2-1	-	few	TGCAGTGCTAGAGATCGGGGGTTGGGACCTAACAATGAGCAGTTCTTC	CSARDRGLGPNNEQFF
TRBV27	TRBJ2-7	-	many	TGTGCCAGCAGTCCGTCAAGTGGGGGGGCTTACGAGCAGTACTTC	CASSPSSGGAYEQYF
TRBV6-2/TRBV6-3	TRBJ2-1	TRBD2	-	TGTGCCAGCAGTTACCGTGGACTAGCGCACTCCTACAATGAGCAGTTCTTC	CASSYRGLAHSYNEQFF
TRBV4-3	TRBJ2-1	TRBD1	many	TGCGCCAGCAGCCAAGACCGGGACAGCTCCTACAATGAGCAGTTCTTC	CASSQDRDSSYNEQFF